This T cell receptor beta chain was captured by sequencing in a study of blood T cells in healthy people across ages. Findings and caveats of the study: Estimated diversity, derived from one million T cells, was regarded as an underestimate.

The CDR3 extends over 16 amino acids. Per the germline V gene, CDR1 is SQVTM and CDR2 is ANQGSEA. Trimming cost V 2 bases and J 3 bases; bases outside gene matches: 7. Then a second PCR, running about 7 to 11 cycles, was carried out with a sample-barcoded 5' primer and a J-beta primer mix. TCRdb re-analysed the 5' RACE reads in MiXCR, keeping a single row per CDR3 protein. Here the sample spans over 1,300,000 distinct CDR3 sequences, 59% being singletons. This clonotype was picked up a small number of times. What it binds is unknown. The material sequenced was blood. The TCR sequence derives from a man younger than 35 in good health. The chain uses TRBV29-1 and TRBJ2-6; 7 nucleotides agree with TRBD1. CDR3 sequence (DNA): TGCAGCGTTGAATCGGGACAGCCCCTTGGGGCCAACGTCCTGACTTTC. Translating gives CSVESGQPLGANVLTF.